This is a list of T cell receptor beta chains from one sample in a study of CD8+CD57+ T cells in acquired aplastic anemia. TCRdb re-called the reads through MiXCR, storing one row per CDR3 protein. This table has some 190,000 distinct CDR3 sequences, around 45% appearing once. The source material was sorted CD4+, CD8+, or CD8+CD57+ T cells (not recorded which) from PBMCs. The source is a human donor in good health. Each CDR3 is given with its conserved first and last residue. The D gene is left open where the match is weak. A clone size is listed for some rows: how often the clone was seen (once, few, many), or a class if it is expanded.

few,TRBJ2-1,TRBD2,TRBV28,CASSLSSSGSNEQFF,TGTGCCAGCAGTTTATCTTCTAGCGGGAGTAATGAGCAGTTCTTC
-,TRBJ1-1,TRBD1,TRBV19,CASRPGQFEAFF,TGTGCCAGTAGACCGGGACAGTTTGAGGCTTTCTTT
-,TRBJ1-2,TRBD1,TRBV7-7,CASSSKAGTGDTYGYTF,TGTGCCAGCAGCTCTAAGGCTGGGACAGGAGACACCTATGGCTACACCTTC
-,TRBJ1-1,-,TRBV10-3,CAIFRGKYTEAFF,TGTGCCATTTTTAGGGGGAAGTACACTGAAGCTTTCTTT
many,TRBJ1-1,-,TRBV27,CASSLSLRYNF,TGTGCCAGCAGTTTATCTCTCCGGTACAACTTT
many,TRBJ2-5,TRBD2,TRBV2,CASTGAGGFGTQYF,TGTGCCAGCACTGGAGCGGGGGGGTTTGGGACCCAGTACTTC
-,TRBJ2-7,TRBD2,TRBV7-9,CASSTSGREDYEQYF,TGTGCCAGCAGTACCTCCGGGCGGGAGGACTACGAGCAGTACTTC
-,TRBJ2-5,-,TRBV7-9,CASGYTETQCF,TGTGCCAGCGGTTACACCGAGACCCAGTGCTTC
-,TRBJ1-6,-,TRBV7-6,CASSLGERNPPLHF,TGTGCCAGCAGCTTAGGGGAGCGTAATCCACCCCTCCACTTT
-,TRBJ1-1,-,TRBV19,CASSMQGGPYKAFF,TGTGCCAGTAGTATGCAGGGAGGCCCATATAAAGCTTTCTTT
-,TRBJ2-3,TRBD2,TRBV6-2/TRBV6-3,CASSYPPGLAGFTDTQYF,TGTGCCAGCAGTTACCCCCCGGGACTAGCGGGGTTTACAGATACGCAGTATTTT
-,TRBJ2-1,-,TRBV6-1,CASSDFGTARKKFF,TGTGCCAGCAGTGACTTTGGAACAGCGAGAAAAAAGTTCTTC
few,TRBJ1-6,TRBD1,TRBV30,CAWSSGTDSSYNSPLHF,TGTGCCTGGAGTTCCGGGACAGACAGCTCCTATAATTCACCCCTCCACTTT
-,TRBJ2-1,-,TRBV2,CAISDGDEQFF,TGTGCCATCAGTGACGGAGACGAGCAGTTCTTC
many,TRBJ2-7,TRBD1,TRBV6-5,CASSYRGQGYEQYF,TGTGCCAGCAGTTACCGGGGACAGGGGTACGAGCAGTACTTC
-,TRBJ2-5,-,TRBV7-9,CASTREQGRTQYF,TGTGCCAGCACCCGAGAACAGGGTCGGACCCAGTACTTC
-,TRBJ1-6,-,TRBV2,CASRRDTAINSPLHF,TGTGCCAGCAGACGTGATACAGCAATCAATTCACCCCTCCACTTT
-,TRBJ1-1,-,TRBV10-3,CAINDSPPNTEAFF,TGTGCCATCAATGACAGCCCCCCGAACACTGAAGCTTTCTTT
-,TRBJ1-3,-,TRBV19,CASKNGWSSGNTIYF,TGTGCCAGTAAGAATGGCTGGAGCTCTGGAAACACCATATATTTT
-,TRBJ2-1,TRBD2,TRBV7-3,CASSLTQGSQRGAHNEQFF,TGTGCCAGCAGCTTAACCCAGGGATCACAGCGGGGTGCTCACAATGAGCAGTTCTTC
few,TRBJ2-5,-,TRBV18,CASSLHTGETQYF,TGTGCCAGCTCACTCCACACCGGGGAGACCCAGTACTTC
once,TRBJ2-1,-,TRBV9,CASSVWGSSYNEQFF,TGTGCCAGCAGCGTATGGGGGAGCTCCTACAATGAGCAGTTCTTC
-,TRBJ1-2,-,TRBV10-3,CAISESQSRYYGYTF,TGTGCCATCAGTGAGTCGCAGAGCAGGTACTATGGCTACACCTTC
once,TRBJ1-5,TRBD1,TRBV28,CASSFAQGGQPQHF,TGTGCCAGCAGTTTTGCACAGGGGGGACAGCCCCAGCATTTT
few,TRBJ1-1,-,TRBV3-1,CASSQEGARTEAFF,TGTGCCAGCAGCCAAGAGGGGGCGCGCACTGAAGCTTTCTTT
-,TRBJ2-7,TRBD2,TRBV19,CASSINRAGGPYEQYF,TGTGCCAGTAGTATAAATCGAGCGGGAGGGCCCTACGAGCAGTACTTC
-,TRBJ2-2,-,TRBV2,CASSVGQVGTGELFF,TGTGCCAGCAGCGTTGGGCAGGTGGGGACCGGGGAGCTGTTTTTT
few,TRBJ2-6,-,TRBV30,CAWRQGKANVLTF,TGTGCCTGGAGGCAGGGAAAGGCCAACGTCCTGACTTTC
few,TRBJ1-1,-,TRBV5-1,CASSSRVKITGIPGTEAFF,TGCGCCAGCAGCTCCCGAGTGAAGATAACAGGGATCCCAGGGACTGAAGCTTTCTTT
many,TRBJ1-2,-,TRBV24-1,CATSRGRSDYTF,TGTGCCACCAGTCGGGGGAGATCAGACTACACCTTC
-,TRBJ2-2,-,TRBV6-1,CASRPLRYERNTGELFF,TGTGCCAGCAGACCCCTCAGGTACGAGCGGAACACCGGGGAGCTGTTTTTT
once,TRBJ2-3,TRBD1,TRBV7-8,CASGTGSTDTQYF,TGTGCCAGCGGGACAGGGAGCACAGATACGCAGTATTTT
-,TRBJ1-5,-,TRBV2,CASYDRLSNQPQHF,TGTGCCAGCTATGACAGACTTAGCAATCAGCCCCAGCATTTT
-,TRBJ1-2,-,TRBV4-3,CASSQMTGNYGYTF,TGCGCCAGCAGCCAAATGACTGGAAACTATGGCTACACCTTC
-,TRBJ2-6,-,TRBV29-1,CSAPSGSGANVLTF,TGCAGCGCCCCTTCGGGATCTGGGGCCAACGTCCTGACTTTC
-,TRBJ2-7,-,TRBV4-2,CASSQGNANYEQYF,TGTGCCAGCAGCCAAGGAAATGCCAACTACGAGCAGTACTTC
few,TRBJ2-7,TRBD1,TRBV15,CATSSSVGDSSYEQYF,TGTGCCACCAGCAGTAGTGTGGGGGACAGCTCCTACGAGCAGTACTTC
many,TRBJ2-2,-,TRBV20-1,CSATGPGTGELFF,TGCAGTGCTACCGGACCGGGAACCGGGGAGCTGTTTTTT
-,TRBJ2-1,TRBD2,TRBV29-1,CVGLADYNEQFF,TGCGTGGGGCTAGCGGACTACAATGAGCAGTTCTTC
-,TRBJ2-2,-,TRBV6-1,CASKPPGTGELFF,TGTGCCAGCAAGCCGCCCGGGACCGGGGAGCTGTTTTTT
many,TRBJ2-7,-,TRBV6-5,CASKPWSVTASYEQYF,TGTGCCAGCAAGCCATGGTCGGTGACAGCCTCCTACGAGCAGTACTTC
many,TRBJ2-3,TRBD2,TRBV20-1,CSQFSGGTDTQYF,TGCAGCCAATTTAGCGGGGGCACAGATACGCAGTATTTT
many,TRBJ1-1,-,TRBV19,CASSITGRKKNTEAFF,TGTGCCAGTAGTATCACAGGACGGAAAAAGAACACTGAAGCTTTCTTT
many,TRBJ2-5,-,TRBV7-8,CASRMLGGAIAETQYF,TGTGCCAGCAGGATGTTAGGCGGCGCCATCGCAGAGACCCAGTACTTC
-,TRBJ2-7,TRBD2,TRBV5-6,CASSLGATSGKADEQYF,TGTGCCAGCAGCCTGGGGGCGACTAGCGGGAAAGCTGACGAGCAGTACTTC
-,TRBJ1-2,-,TRBV15,CATSRDRGRGGGYTF,TGTGCCACCAGCAGAGATCGGGGCAGGGGTGGCGGCTACACCTTC
-,TRBJ1-1,-,TRBV24-1,CATRDRDTEAFF,TGTGCCACCAGGGACAGAGACACTGAAGCTTTCTTT
-,TRBJ1-1,TRBD1,TRBV7-9,CASSFQGAGTEAFF,TGTGCCAGCAGCTTCCAGGGGGCAGGCACTGAAGCTTTCTTT